This passage covers 18 T cell receptor beta chains from one sample sequenced in a study of monozygotic twins with cystic fibrosis. Profiling relied on immunoSEQ multiplex PCR, and the TCRdb table lists in-frame clones only, not all of them. The sample comprises roughly 11,000 clones, 65% to 90% of which are singletons, and approximately 0.54% rests with the top ten. Sequencing was carried out using blood. These receptors were collected from a man aged 18 to 29 with cystic fibrosis.

This clone was detected a few times. This sequence joins TRBV5-1 and TRBJ1-3; D is perhaps TRBD1 (5 bases). The germline V and J ends were trimmed by 1 base and 3 bases, with 8 bases remaining between them. Germline assignment: CDR1 SGHRS and CDR2 YFSETQ. CDR3 length: 14 amino acids. The CDR3 DNA follows: TGCGCCAGCAGCTTGTCAGGGTTTGGAAACACCATATATTTT. Translation: CASSLSGFGNTIYF.

V is TRBV5-4 and J is TRBJ2-3, with D maybe TRBD1 (6 bases). Trimming shortened V by 1 base and J by 0 bases, and 9 bases separated the two germline ends. The CDR3 contains 15 residues. CDR1 is SGHNT, CDR2 YYREEE, per germline (reference sequence). CDR3 DNA: TGTGCCAGCAGCTTGTGGGGGCCTAGCACAGATACGCAGTATTTT. It codes for CASSLWGPSTDTQYF.

The chain joins TRBV29-1 to TRBJ2-1; 7 nucleotides align to TRBD1. The CDR3 extends over 12 amino acids. Trimming at V came to 7 bases and at J to 7 bases, leaving 7 bases not matched to a gene. Germline V lookup: CDR1 SQVTM, CDR2 ANQGSEA. In DNA form, the CDR3 reads TGCAGCGGTCTCAGGGGGTTTAATGAGCAGTTCTTC. Encoded protein: CSGLRGFNEQFF.

This clone was observed once. CDR3 sequence reads: CASSIGGVSTDTQYF. In nucleotides, the CDR3 is TGTGCCAGTAGTATAGGCGGAGTGAGCACAGATACGCAGTATTTT. The V and J genes are TRBV19 and TRBJ2-3; no clear D. The ends were cut back, 1 base at V and 0 bases at J, with 8 bases in the middle. Germline V CDR1 and CDR2: LNHDA, SQIVND (reference sequence). The length of the CDR3 is 15 residues.

The chain employs TRBV6-5 and TRBJ2-2; D is perhaps TRBD1 (6 bases). The CDR3 consists of 15 residues. V gave up 7 bases and J gave up 5 bases, with 17 bases separating them. Germline V lookup: CDR1 MNHEY, CDR2 SVGAGI. This CDR3 reads CASTTGTPKTGELFF. CDR3 nucleotide sequence: TGTGCCAGCACTACCGGGACACCTAAAACCGGGGAGCTGTTTTTT.

The gene calls are TRBV5-5 and TRBJ2-7; D not resolved. The germline V gene encodes CDR1 SGHKS and CDR2 YYEKEE (reference sequence). The CDR3 is 13 amino acids. V lost 3 bases and J 6 bases, leaving 13 bases between the germline ends. CDR3 nucleotides: TGTGCCAGCAGCTGGATAGAATCTGGCGAGCAGTACTTC. Protein: CASSWIESGEQYF.

In this sample, this clone turned up once. This chain joins TRBV6-1 and TRBJ2-4; 8 positions match TRBD2. The CDR3 has 13 residues. The V and J ends lost 10 bases and 1 base, in that order; junction bases with no gene match: 3. The germline CDR1 and CDR2 sequences are MNHNS and SASEGT. Here the CDR3 reads CATREGAKNIQYF. The DNA of the CDR3 is TGTGCCACCCGGGAGGGGGCCAAAAACATTCAGTACTTC.

In its sample, this clone was seen a few times. The CDR3 is CASRGDSGNTIYF. CDR3 DNA: TGCGCCAGCAGAGGTGACTCTGGAAACACCATATATTTT. The chain combines TRBV5-1 with TRBJ1-3; no clear D. Germline V gene lookup returns CDR1 SGHRS and CDR2 YFSETQ. This CDR3 region has 13 residues. The ends were cut back, 5 bases at V and 0 bases at J, with 6 bases in the middle.

The chain combines TRBV29-1 with TRBJ2-1; TRBD2 might be the D (6 bases). Germline CDR1 SQVTM, CDR2 ANQGSEA. The CDR3 is made up of 10 amino acids. The ends were cut back, 7 bases at V and 7 bases at J, with 8 bases in the middle. The CDR3 loop reads CSAGRNEQFF. As DNA, the CDR3 is TGCAGCGCGGGGAGGAATGAGCAGTTCTTC.

The chain uses TRBV11-2 and TRBJ2-6; perhaps TRBD1 as D (6 bases). Germline CDR1 and CDR2: SGHAT and FQNNGV. Deletions cut 2 bases from V and 3 bases from J, with 8 bases between. The CDR3 consists of 15 residues. In DNA form, the CDR3 reads TGTGCCAGCAGCTTACAGGGGTTTGGGGCCAACGTCCTGACTTTC. Translating gives CASSLQGFGANVLTF.

This clone showed up just once. V and J are TRBV6-6 and TRBJ1-4, with 8 bases fitting TRBD1. Germline-derived CDR1 and CDR2 are MNHNY and SVGAGI (reference sequence). CDR3 size: 15 residues. Germline trimming cut 4 bases from V and 3 bases from J; bases unmatched to any gene: 4. The CDR3 spells CASSFRRGPNEKLFF. CDR3 bases: TGTGCCAGCAGTTTTCGCAGGGGGCCTAATGAAAAACTGTTTTTT.

The chain is built from TRBV25-1 and TRBJ2-5; TRBD2 is a possible D gene (5 bases). CDR3 length: 15 amino acids. V was trimmed by 0 bases and J by 5 bases, leaving 13 bases between them. Looked up from germline, CDR1 is MGHDK and CDR2 is SYGVNS. The CDR3 nucleotides read TGTGCCAGCAGTGAATATGGCGGGCGCACGGAGACCCAGTACTTC. Its translation is CASSEYGGRTETQYF.

V usage is TRBV6-1 and J usage is TRBJ2-7, with D possibly TRBD1 on 5 matching bases. Trimming cost V 4 bases and J 1 base, with 17 bases left between them. The CDR3 contains 16 residues. Germline CDR1 and CDR2: MNHNS and SASEGT. CDR3 nucleotide sequence: TGTGCCAGCAGTGCTATATTTAGGGGCAGTTCCTACGAGCAGTACTTC. The encoded protein is CASSAIFRGSSYEQYF.

The chain is built from TRBV5-5 and TRBJ1-4, with D uncertain. Deletions cut 0 bases from V and 12 bases from J, with 18 bases between. There are 15 residues in the CDR3. Germline values: CDR1 SGHKS, CDR2 YYEKEE (reference sequence). The CDR3 region has the DNA TGTGCCAGCAGCTTGGAAGGGATCCGACGGAAGGAACTGTTTTTT. Translated: CASSLEGIRRKELFF.

The chain links TRBV29-1 to TRBJ2-6; TRBD1 might be the D (5 bases). V was pared by 4 bases and J by 1 base, with 20 bases between. The germline gives CDR1 SQVTM, CDR2 ANQGSEA. This CDR3 spans 18 amino acids. CDR3 DNA sequence: TGCAGCGTTGCAGGTGGGGCAGGTAGTTCGTCTGGGGCCAACGTCCTGACTTTC. The encoded protein is CSVAGGAGSSSGANVLTF.

The chain has TRBV6-1 and TRBJ2-1, with D unresolved. Germline CDR1 and CDR2: MNHNS and SASEGT. Trimming removed 3 bases from V and 5 bases from J, with 11 bases in between. CDR3 length equals 14 residues. The CDR3 is CASSESGRHNEQFF. CDR3 DNA sequence: TGTGCCAGCAGTGAGTCCGGACGGCACAATGAGCAGTTCTTC.

This chain connects TRBV27 to TRBJ2-2; D possibly corresponds to TRBD1 (6 bases). The V end lost 6 bases, the J end lost 3 bases, and 14 bases lay between the germline ends. This CDR3 is built from 15 residues. Per the germline V gene, CDR1 is MNHEY and CDR2 is SMNVEV (reference sequence). DNA of the CDR3: TGTGCCAGCAGGGGACACCAAGGAGACACCGGGGAGCTGTTTTTT. It specifies CASRGHQGDTGELFF.

The chain has TRBV7-9 and TRBJ2-1; D gene unclear. In germline, CDR1 is SEHNR, CDR2 FQNEAQ (reference sequence). V was pared by 4 bases and J by 3 bases, with 13 bases between. This CDR3 is 15 amino acids long. The CDR3 region has the DNA TGTGCCAGCAGCTCCGGCCCAGGTTACTACAATGAGCAGTTCTTC. The encoded protein is CASSSGPGYYNEQFF.